This T cell receptor (beta chain) is drawn from a study of cytomegalovirus exposure and HLA in healthy donors. Study findings and constraints: Most likely, a cluster of highly shared sequence variants arose as a sequencing artifact. In a later analysis, CMV-associated beta chains were mostly HLA-associated, it appeared.

A remark on this clone: The target antigen is unknown.

Despite likely unrecorded immune exposures, the donors were nominally healthy at the time of sampling. This PCR relied on a set of 60 Vbeta primers and 13 Jbeta primers. Clones were read by immunoSEQ multiplex PCR, and TCRdb kept only the in-frame ones, dropping some. This sample has 60,000 to 90,000 clones; 65% to 70% occur once, and the top ten carry around 7.6%. The CDR3 is 15 residues long. Trimming cost V 4 bases and J 12 bases; bases outside gene matches: 11. Per germline, CDR1 SNHLY and CDR2 FYNNEI. This receptor was identified in a man aged 35 to 55 in good health and CMV-seropositive. Specimen: PBMCs. The chain uses TRBV2 and TRBJ2-6; 8 nucleotides match TRBD1. CDR3 DNA sequence: TGTGCCAGCAGTGGTAGGACAGGGAATGCCGGCGTCCTGACTTTC. It specifies CASSGRTGNAGVLTF.